The sequence of this T cell receptor beta chain was determined in a study of identical twins. Study conclusions and caveats: Within cord blood, abundant beta clonotypes carried fewer insertions, but memory repertoires showed no such trend.

This clonotype showed up many times. Its matching antigen is unknown. TCRdb reanalysed the 5' RACE reads using MiXCR and keeps one entry per CDR3 protein. Of hundreds of thousands of distinct CDR3 sequences listed, approximately 22% were seen once; the top ten hold roughly 4%. Germline V CDR1 and CDR2: DFQATT, SNEGSKA (reference sequence). CDR3 length: 18 amino acids. Germline trimming cut 0 bases from V and 0 bases from J; bases unmatched to any gene: 14. The sample was also linked to a second study, of T cells expressing NK-cell markers. This second study says: Only alpha-beta TCR T cells were sorted in several experiments, using an anti-gamma-delta TCR antibody.

Input material: PBMCs. The genes are TRBV20-1 and TRBJ2-7; TRBD2 aligns across 7 bases. The receptor was isolated from a woman aged 18 to 35 in good health. In DNA, the CDR3 is TGCAGTGCTAGAGATCAGAGGGCTAGCGGACCCCGCTCCTACGAGCAGTACTTC. It specifies CSARDQRASGPRSYEQYF.